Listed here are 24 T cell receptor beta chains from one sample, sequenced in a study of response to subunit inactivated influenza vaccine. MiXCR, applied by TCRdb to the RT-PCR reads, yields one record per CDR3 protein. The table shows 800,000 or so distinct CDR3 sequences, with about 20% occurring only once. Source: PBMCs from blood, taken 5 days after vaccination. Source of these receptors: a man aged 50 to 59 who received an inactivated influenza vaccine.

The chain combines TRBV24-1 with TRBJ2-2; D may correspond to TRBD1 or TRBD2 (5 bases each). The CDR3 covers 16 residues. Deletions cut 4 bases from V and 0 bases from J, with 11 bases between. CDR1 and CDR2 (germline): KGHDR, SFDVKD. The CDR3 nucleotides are TGTGCCACCAGTGACACCGGGACGGCGAACACCGGGGAGCTGTTTTTT. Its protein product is CATSDTGTANTGELFF.

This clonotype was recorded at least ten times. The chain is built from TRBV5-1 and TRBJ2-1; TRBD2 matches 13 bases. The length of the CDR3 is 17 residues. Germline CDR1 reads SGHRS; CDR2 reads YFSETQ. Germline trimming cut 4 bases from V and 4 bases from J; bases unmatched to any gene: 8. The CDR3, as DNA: TGCGCCAGCAGCACTACTAGCGGGGGGGCCGGTTACAATGAGCAGTTCTTC. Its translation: CASSTTSGGAGYNEQFF.

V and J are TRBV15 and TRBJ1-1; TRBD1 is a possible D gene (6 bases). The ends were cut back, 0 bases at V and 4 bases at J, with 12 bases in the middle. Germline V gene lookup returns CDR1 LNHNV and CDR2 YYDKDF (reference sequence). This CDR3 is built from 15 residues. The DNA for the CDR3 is TGTGCCACCAGCAGAGATAGGGGGGCCGTCACTGAAGCTTTCTTT. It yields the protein CATSRDRGAVTEAFF.

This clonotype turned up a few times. CDR3 protein: CSARSGTEAKNIQYF. The CDR3 DNA follows: TGCAGTGCTAGATCCGGGACGGAAGCCAAAAACATTCAGTACTTC. The V call is TRBV20-1, the J call TRBJ2-4; either TRBD1 or TRBD2 may supply D (5 bases each). Deletions cut 2 bases from V and 0 bases from J, with 11 bases between. Germline CDR1 is DFQATT and CDR2 is SNEGSKA (reference sequence). The CDR3 contains 15 residues.

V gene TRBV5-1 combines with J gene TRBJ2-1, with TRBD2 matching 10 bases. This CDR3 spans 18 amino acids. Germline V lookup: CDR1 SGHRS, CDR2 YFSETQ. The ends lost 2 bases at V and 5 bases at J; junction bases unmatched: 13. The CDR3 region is CASSLRGPGTSVNNEQFF. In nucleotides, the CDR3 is TGCGCCAGCAGCTTAAGGGGCCCCGGGACTAGCGTGAACAATGAGCAGTTCTTC.

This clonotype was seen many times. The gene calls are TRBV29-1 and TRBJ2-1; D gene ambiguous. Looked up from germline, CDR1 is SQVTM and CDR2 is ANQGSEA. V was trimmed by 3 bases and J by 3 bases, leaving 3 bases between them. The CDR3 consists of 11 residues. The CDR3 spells CSVDRYNEQFF. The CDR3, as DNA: TGCAGCGTTGACCGCTACAATGAGCAGTTCTTC.

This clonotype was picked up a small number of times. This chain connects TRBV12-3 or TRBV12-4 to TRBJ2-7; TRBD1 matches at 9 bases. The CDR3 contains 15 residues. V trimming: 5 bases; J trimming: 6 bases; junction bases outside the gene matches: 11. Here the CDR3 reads CASSVRDREKGEQYF. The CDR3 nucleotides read TGTGCCAGCAGTGTACGGGACAGGGAAAAAGGCGAGCAGTACTTC.

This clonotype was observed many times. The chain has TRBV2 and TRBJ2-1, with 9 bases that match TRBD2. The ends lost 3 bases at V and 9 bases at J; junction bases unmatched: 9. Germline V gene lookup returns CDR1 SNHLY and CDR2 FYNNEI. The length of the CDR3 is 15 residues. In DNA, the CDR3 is TGTGCCAGCAGTGAGGGACTAGCAGGCCCAGCTGAGCAGTTCTTC. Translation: CASSEGLAGPAEQFF.

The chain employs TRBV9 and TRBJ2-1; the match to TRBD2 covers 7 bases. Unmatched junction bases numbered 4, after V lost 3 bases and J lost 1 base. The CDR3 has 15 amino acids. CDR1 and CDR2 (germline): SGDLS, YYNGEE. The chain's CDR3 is CASSAHSGSYNEQFF. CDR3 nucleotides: TGTGCCAGCAGCGCTCATAGCGGGTCCTACAATGAGCAGTTCTTC.

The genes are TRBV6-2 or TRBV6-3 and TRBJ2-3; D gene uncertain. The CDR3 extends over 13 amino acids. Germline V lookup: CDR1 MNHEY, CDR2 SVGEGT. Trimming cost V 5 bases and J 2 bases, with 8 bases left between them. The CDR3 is CASSRPYTDTQYF. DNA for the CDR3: TGTGCCAGCAGTCGACCGTACACAGATACGCAGTATTTT.

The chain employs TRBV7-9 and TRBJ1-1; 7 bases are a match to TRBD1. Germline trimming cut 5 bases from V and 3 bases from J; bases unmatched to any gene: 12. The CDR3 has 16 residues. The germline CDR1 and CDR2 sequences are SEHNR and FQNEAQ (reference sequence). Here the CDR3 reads CASSETGATRDTEAFF. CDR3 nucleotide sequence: TGTGCCAGCAGCGAAACAGGGGCAACCAGGGACACTGAAGCTTTCTTT. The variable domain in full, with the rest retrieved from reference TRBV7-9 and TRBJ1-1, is DTGVSQNPRHKITKRGQNVTFRCDPISEHNRLYWYRQTLGQGPEFLTYFQNEAQLEKSRLLSDRFSAERPKGSFSTLEIQRTEQGDSAMYLCASSETGATRDTEAFFGQGTRLTVV.

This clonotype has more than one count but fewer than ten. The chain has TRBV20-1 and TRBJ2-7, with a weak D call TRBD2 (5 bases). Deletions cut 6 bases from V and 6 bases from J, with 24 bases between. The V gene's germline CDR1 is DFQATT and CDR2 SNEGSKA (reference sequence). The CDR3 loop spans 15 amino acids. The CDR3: CSANHLDWARAEQYF. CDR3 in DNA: TGCAGTGCAAACCATTTGGACTGGGCGAGGGCCGAGCAGTACTTC.

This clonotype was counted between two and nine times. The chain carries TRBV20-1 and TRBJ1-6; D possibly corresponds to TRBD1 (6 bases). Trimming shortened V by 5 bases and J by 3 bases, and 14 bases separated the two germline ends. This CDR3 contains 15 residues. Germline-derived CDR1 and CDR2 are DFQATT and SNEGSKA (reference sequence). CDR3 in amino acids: CSAPPGGGYNSPLHF. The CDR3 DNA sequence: TGCAGTGCTCCACCCGGGGGCGGCTATAATTCACCCCTCCACTTT.

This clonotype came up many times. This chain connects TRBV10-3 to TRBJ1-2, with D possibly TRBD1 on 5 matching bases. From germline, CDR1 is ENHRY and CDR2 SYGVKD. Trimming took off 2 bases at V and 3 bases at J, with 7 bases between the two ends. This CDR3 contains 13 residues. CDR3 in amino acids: CAISEGGDYGYTF. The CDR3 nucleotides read TGTGCCATCAGTGAGGGGGGTGACTATGGCTACACCTTC.

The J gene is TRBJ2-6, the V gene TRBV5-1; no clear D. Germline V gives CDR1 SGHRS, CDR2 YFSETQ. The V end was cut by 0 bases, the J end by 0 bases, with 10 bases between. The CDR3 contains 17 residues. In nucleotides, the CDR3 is TGCGCCAGCAGCTTGGTGGGCCAGCTCTCTGGGGCCAACGTCCTGACTTTC. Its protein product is CASSLVGQLSGANVLTF.

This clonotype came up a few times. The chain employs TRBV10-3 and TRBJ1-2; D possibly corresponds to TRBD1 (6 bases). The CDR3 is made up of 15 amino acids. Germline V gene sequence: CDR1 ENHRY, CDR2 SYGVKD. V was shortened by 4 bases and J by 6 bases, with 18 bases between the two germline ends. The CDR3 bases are TGTGCCATCAGTGTATCGTCTAGACAGGCAGATGGCTACACCTTC. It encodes CAISVSSRQADGYTF.

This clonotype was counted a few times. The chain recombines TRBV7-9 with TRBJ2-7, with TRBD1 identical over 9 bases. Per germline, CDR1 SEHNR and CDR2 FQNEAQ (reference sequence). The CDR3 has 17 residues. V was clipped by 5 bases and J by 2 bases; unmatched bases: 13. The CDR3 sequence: CASSANPGQGSPYEQYF. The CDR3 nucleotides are TGTGCCAGCAGCGCCAATCCGGGACAGGGATCCCCCTACGAGCAGTACTTC. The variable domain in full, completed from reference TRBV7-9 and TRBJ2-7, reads DTGVSQNPRHKITKRGQNVTFRCDPISEHNRLYWYRQTLGQGPEFLTYFQNEAQLEKSRLLSDRFSAERPKGSFSTLEIQRTEQGDSAMYLCASSANPGQGSPYEQYFGPGTRLTVT.

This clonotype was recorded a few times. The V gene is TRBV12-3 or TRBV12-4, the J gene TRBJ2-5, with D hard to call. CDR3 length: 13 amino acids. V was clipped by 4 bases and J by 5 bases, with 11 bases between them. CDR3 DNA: TGTGCCAGCAGTTACGCCCCCAGGGAGACCCAGTACTTC. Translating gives CASSYAPRETQYF.

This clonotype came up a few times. The CDR3: CSASVAPTQYF. As DNA, the CDR3 is TGCAGTGCTAGTGTAGCCCCAACGCAGTATTTT. The chain combines TRBV20-1 with TRBJ2-3; D remains unclear. The CDR3 spans 11 residues. Trimming left V 3 bases short and J 9 bases short, with 10 bases between. Germline lookup yields CDR1 DFQATT and CDR2 SNEGSKA (reference sequence).

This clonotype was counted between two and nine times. The CDR3 here is CASIQTSGTWGETQYF. In DNA form, the CDR3 reads TGTGCCAGCATCCAAACAAGTGGCACATGGGGGGAGACCCAGTACTTC. The rearrangement uses TRBV25-1 and TRBJ2-5, with D possibly called TRBD1 or TRBD2 (5 bases each). CDR3 length equals 16 residues. CDR1 and CDR2 (germline): MGHDK, SYGVNS. Trimming took off 7 bases at V and 5 bases at J, with 23 bases between the two ends.

DNA of the CDR3: TGTGCCAGCACCCTTGGATTTAGCAATCAGCCCCAGCATTTT. Translation: CASTLGFSNQPQHF. V usage is TRBV28 and J usage is TRBJ1-5; D gene uncertain. The CDR3 sequence is 14 residues long. The V and J ends lost 7 bases and 0 bases respectively, with 10 bases between them. CDR1 and CDR2 (germline): MDHEN, SYDVKM.

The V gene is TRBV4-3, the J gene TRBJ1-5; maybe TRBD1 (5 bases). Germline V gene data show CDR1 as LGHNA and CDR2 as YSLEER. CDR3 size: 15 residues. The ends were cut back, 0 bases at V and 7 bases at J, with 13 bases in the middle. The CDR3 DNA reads TGCGCCAGCAGCCAAGATAGTCGGGGGGACCAGCCCCAGCATTTT. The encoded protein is CASSQDSRGDQPQHF.

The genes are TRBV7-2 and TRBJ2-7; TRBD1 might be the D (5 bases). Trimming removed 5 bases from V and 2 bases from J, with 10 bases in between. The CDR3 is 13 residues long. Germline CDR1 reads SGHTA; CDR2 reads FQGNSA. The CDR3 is CASSPDIPYEQYF. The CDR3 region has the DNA TGTGCCAGCAGCCCGGACATACCCTACGAGCAGTACTTC.

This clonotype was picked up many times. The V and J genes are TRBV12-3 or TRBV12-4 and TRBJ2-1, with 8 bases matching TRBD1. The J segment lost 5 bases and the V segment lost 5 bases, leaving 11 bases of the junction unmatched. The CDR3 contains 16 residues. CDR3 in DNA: TGTGCCAGCAGTCCACCCAACAGGGGGTCCGACAATGAGCAGTTCTTC. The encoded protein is CASSPPNRGSDNEQFF.